These 23 T cell receptor beta chains originate from one sample sequenced in a study of TIL therapy for anti-PD-1-resistant metastatic lung cancer. The immunoSEQ assay was v3. Sequencing used immunoSEQ multiplex PCR; TCRdb keeps in-frame clones, though not all of them. The profile shows more than 50,000 clones, about nine tenths of them singletons. Time point: pre-treatment sample, taken before nivolumab and TIL therapy. The sequences come from blood, collected at baseline. These receptors came from a person aged 25-79 years with non-small cell lung cancer.

The J gene is TRBJ1-6, the V gene TRBV13; 8 bases match TRBD1. The CDR3 extends over 14 amino acids. V shed 8 bases, J shed 3 bases, and the junction held 3 bases outside the gene matches. The germline V gene encodes CDR1 PRHDT and CDR2 FYEKMQ (reference sequence). The CDR3 DNA reads TGTGCCAGCCGGGACAGGAACTATAATTCACCCCTCCACTTT. Encoded protein: CASRDRNYNSPLHF.

The chain links TRBV6-5 to TRBJ1-2, with TRBD1 matching over 7 bases. The CDR3 totals 14 residues. Germline lookup yields CDR1 MNHEY and CDR2 SVGAGI. With V trimmed by 8 bases and J by 4 bases, 10 bases remained unmatched. The CDR3 region is CASVRGTDFYGYTF. In DNA, the CDR3 is TGTGCCAGCGTGCGAGGGACAGACTTCTATGGCTACACCTTC.

The CDR3 DNA is TGTGCTAGTGGTTTGGGGGTTCACGAGCAGTACTTC. Translation gives CASGLGVHEQYF. The chain has TRBV12-5 and TRBJ2-7, with no clear D. CDR3 length: 12 residues. Germline assignment: CDR1 LGHNT and CDR2 FRNRAP. The V end lost 1 base, the J end lost 5 bases, and 6 bases lay between the germline ends.

This clone was counted a single time. This chain joins TRBV10-3 and TRBJ1-1; D ambiguous. V lost 2 bases and J 2 bases, leaving 9 bases between the germline ends. The CDR3 sequence is 14 residues long. Germline values: CDR1 ENHRY, CDR2 SYGVKD. The CDR3 DNA follows: TGTGCCATCAGTGAGGCAGCAATCAACACTGAAGCTTTCTTT. Translating gives CAISEAAINTEAFF.

The rearrangement joins TRBV5-1 to TRBJ2-3; 7 nucleotides agree with TRBD1. V dropped 4 bases and J dropped 2; count of bases not matched to a gene: 4. Looked up from germline, CDR1 is SGHRS and CDR2 is YFSETQ. There are 14 residues in the CDR3. The CDR3 is CASSGGQITDTQYF. For the CDR3, the DNA is TGCGCCAGCAGCGGGGGACAGATCACAGATACGCAGTATTTT.

The chain carries TRBV28 and TRBJ2-7; a weak D match, TRBD1 (6 bases). The V and J ends lost 6 bases and 2 bases respectively, with 17 bases between them. Germline V lookup: CDR1 MDHEN, CDR2 SYDVKM. The CDR3 totals 15 residues. The CDR3 region has the DNA TGTGCCAGCAGGCCCTGGACAGCTGGGACCTACGAGCAGTACTTC. Protein product: CASRPWTAGTYEQYF.

The chain recombines TRBV7-9 with TRBJ2-7, with D maybe TRBD1 (5 bases). The V and J ends lost 4 bases and 5 bases respectively, with 18 bases between them. The length of the CDR3 is 15 residues. Germline CDR1 is SEHNR and CDR2 is FQNEAQ (reference sequence). Here the CDR3 DNA reads TGTGCCAGCAGCTCCCAAACGGCAGGGCTACACGAGCAGTACTTC. Protein: CASSSQTAGLHEQYF.

The rearrangement uses TRBV3-1 (or the pseudogene TRBV3-2) and TRBJ1-1; TRBD1 matches 9 bases. This CDR3 has 16 residues. With V trimmed by 4 bases and J by 4 bases, 10 bases remained unmatched. Per the germline V gene, CDR1 is LGHDT and CDR2 is YNNKEL (reference sequence). The CDR3 nucleotides read TGTGCCAGCAGCCTGGGACAGGGCCTACTCGGCACTGAAGCTTTCTTT. Its protein is CASSLGQGLLGTEAFF.

Turning to this clone: This specimen includes other DNA sequences encoding the same CDR3. The chain is built from TRBV5-6 and TRBJ2-7; tentative D call: TRBD2 (7 bases). This CDR3 has 14 residues. Per the germline V gene, CDR1 is SGHDT and CDR2 is YYEEEE. Trimming took off 4 bases at V and 5 bases at J, with 16 bases between the two ends. The CDR3 loop reads CASSRRGGSHEQYF. The CDR3 DNA reads TGTGCCAGCAGCAGGAGGGGGGGGTCCCACGAGCAGTACTTC.

The chain employs TRBV9 and TRBJ2-7; the D gene is possibly TRBD2 (6 bases). Deletions cut 4 bases from V and 2 bases from J, with 10 bases between. Germline CDR1 is SGDLS and CDR2 is YYNGEE. The CDR3 covers 13 residues. The DNA of the CDR3 is TGTGCCAGCAGCCCGGGACTTACCTACGAGCAGTACTTC. The encoded protein is CASSPGLTYEQYF.

This clone was seen a handful of times. This chain joins TRBV3-1 (or the pseudogene TRBV3-2) and TRBJ2-2, with D perhaps TRBD2 (6 bases). V gave up 4 bases and J gave up 1 base, with 10 bases separating them. The germline CDR1 and CDR2 sequences are LGHDT and YNNKEL (reference sequence). The CDR3 loop spans 15 amino acids. The CDR3, as DNA: TGTGCCAGCAGCCTTAACGGGGGGAACACCGGGGAGCTGTTTTTT. Protein sequence: CASSLNGGNTGELFF.

The rearrangement joins TRBV3-1 (or the pseudogene TRBV3-2) to TRBJ2-2; D unresolved. V lost 3 bases, J lost 4 bases, and 3 bases lay in between. In germline, CDR1 is LGHDT, CDR2 YNNKEL (reference sequence). CDR3 size: 12 residues. The CDR3 region is CASSHSTGELFF. In nucleotides, the CDR3 is TGTGCCAGCAGCCATTCCACCGGGGAGCTGTTTTTT.

This clone came up a few times. This chain uses TRBV16 with TRBJ1-2; D gene uncertain. Germline V CDR1 and CDR2: KGHSY, FQNENV. Trimming left V 0 bases short and J 4 bases short, with 6 bases between. This CDR3 has 13 amino acids. The CDR3 DNA reads as TGTGCCAGCAGCCAATCGCGTATCTATGGCTACACCTTC. Translating gives CASSQSRIYGYTF.

The chain combines TRBV6-1 with TRBJ2-7; no reliable D call. This CDR3 is 13 amino acids long. V was clipped by 2 bases and J by 7 bases, with 12 bases between them. Germline V gene sequence: CDR1 MNHNS, CDR2 SASEGT. This chain's CDR3 is CASSEYETREQYF. The CDR3 DNA reads TGTGCCAGCAGTGAATACGAGACCAGGGAGCAGTACTTC.

This chain joins TRBV6-1 and TRBJ1-2; 7 bases align to TRBD1. Germline CDR1 MNHNS, CDR2 SASEGT. This CDR3 comprises 13 residues. V was pared by 2 bases and J by 8 bases, with 5 bases of the junction left unmatched. CDR3 nucleotides: TGTGCCAGCAGTGAAATGGCAGGGGGGGGCTACACCTTC. Its protein product is CASSEMAGGGYTF.

This clone was seen just once. V gene TRBV5-1 combines with J gene TRBJ2-4, with D uncertain. V was pared by 4 bases and J by 3 bases, with 17 bases between. Germline V gives CDR1 SGHRS, CDR2 YFSETQ. The CDR3 covers 16 residues. Here the CDR3 DNA reads TGCGCCAGCAGCCCGGGCTTTGATCATGACAAAAACATTCAGTACTTC. As protein: CASSPGFDHDKNIQYF.

J is TRBJ2-7 and V is TRBV3-1 (or the pseudogene TRBV3-2); no definite D call. The germline V and J ends were trimmed by 0 bases and 3 bases, with 9 bases remaining between them. CDR3 length equals 14 residues. Germline V gene lookup returns CDR1 LGHDT and CDR2 YNNKEL (reference sequence). This CDR3 is CASSQDRRDYEQYF. CDR3 DNA: TGTGCCAGCAGCCAAGATCGAAGGGACTACGAGCAGTACTTC.

The chain has TRBV28 and TRBJ1-5, with D unresolved. The germline V and J ends were trimmed by 5 bases and 4 bases, with 21 bases remaining between them. Germline loops: CDR1 MDHEN, CDR2 SYDVKM. The CDR3 has 17 residues. In nucleotides, the CDR3 is TGTGCCAGCAGTATTCAAGGGATAGATTTATGGAATCAGCCCCAGCATTTT. Its protein product is CASSIQGIDLWNQPQHF.

The rearrangement uses TRBV11-3 and TRBJ2-2, with D possibly TRBD1 on 6 matching bases. This CDR3 is built from 14 residues. The V gene lost 5 bases and the J gene lost 8 bases, with 15 bases spanning the gap. Germline V gene lookup returns CDR1 SGHNT and CDR2 YENEEA. The CDR3 spells CASSRSQGPGELFF. In nucleotides, the CDR3 is TGTGCCAGCAGCCGGTCGCAGGGGCCGGGGGAGCTGTTTTTT.

The chain joins TRBV5-6 to TRBJ2-2; D perhaps matches TRBD2 (5 bases). Germline CDR1 is SGHDT and CDR2 is YYEEEE. V shed 3 bases and J shed 1 base, with 16 bases lying between them. CDR3 size: 17 residues. Written as DNA, the CDR3 is TGTGCCAGCAGCTCCAGGTATCTCCGGGGGAACACCGGGGAGCTGTTTTTT. It specifies CASSSRYLRGNTGELFF.

The chain recombines TRBV30 with TRBJ2-1, with TRBD2 identical over 7 bases. The CDR3 runs 12 residues. With V trimmed by 5 bases and J by 4 bases, 2 bases remained unmatched. CDR1 is GTSNPN and CDR2 is SVGIG in the germline V gene (reference sequence). Written as DNA, the CDR3 is TGTGCCTGGGGCGGGGGATACAATGAGCAGTTCTTC. It yields the protein CAWGGGYNEQFF.

The rearrangement links TRBV24-1 to TRBJ2-7; TRBD2 matches 11 bases. The CDR3 is made up of 18 amino acids. V was clipped by 3 bases and J by 3 bases; unmatched bases: 12. Germline V gene lookup returns CDR1 KGHDR and CDR2 SFDVKD. The CDR3 region has the DNA TGTGCCACCAGTGATATGGACTCGGGGACTAGCGGTCACTACGAGCAGTACTTC. The encoded protein is CATSDMDSGTSGHYEQYF.

The J gene is TRBJ2-7, the V gene TRBV11-2; the match to TRBD2 covers 11 bases. The CDR3 is 17 residues long. Per the germline V gene, CDR1 is SGHAT and CDR2 is FQNNGV. V lost 1 base and J lost 7; bases outside the gene matches: 12. Here the CDR3 reads CASSLGSSGGPSSEQYF. Here the CDR3 DNA reads TGTGCCAGCAGCTTAGGTTCTAGCGGGGGGCCCTCTTCAGAGCAGTACTTC. The whole variable domain, filled in from reference TRBV11-2 and TRBJ2-7, reads EAGVAQSPRYKIIEKRQSVAFWCNPISGHATLYWYQQILGQGPKLLIQFQNNGVVDDSQLPKDRFSAERLKGVDSTLKIQPAKLEDSAVYLCASSLGSSGGPSSEQYFGPGTRLTVT.